The clone carrying this T cell receptor beta chain was detected a few times. Its specificity is not known. This sample was taken from a study of early T cells in non-severe SARS-CoV-2 infection. About the study: From unsorted whole blood, bulk RNA was sequenced, and the chains remained unpaired. Study-wide results and caveats: Missing private and CD4 specificities, VDJdb matching favored anti-spike CD8 responses.

TCRdb recomputed calls from the 5' RACE reads with MiXCR, one row per CDR3 protein. The data contain some 63,000 distinct CDR3 sequences, roughly 13% of them singletons. In germline, CDR1 is LNHDA, CDR2 SQIVND (reference sequence). The CDR3 loop spans 14 amino acids. V was cut by 3 bases and J by 5 bases, with 12 bases left in between. V usage is TRBV19 and J usage is TRBJ2-3; possibly TRBD1 for D (6 bases). The sequence was obtained from an adult who was a healthcare worker with PCR-confirmed SARS-CoV-2 infection or an uninfected control (not recorded which). Sequencing was performed on whole blood. CDR3 loop: CASSIILGGDTQYF. CDR3 bases: TGTGCCAGTAGTATTATCTTAGGGGGAGATACGCAGTATTTT.